This T cell receptor beta chain was obtained from a study of blood T cells in healthy people across ages. Study-level points and caveats: Per million T cells, TCR beta diversity dropped about linearly as age rose.

Healthy Caucasians from Russia aged about 6 to 90 served as donors. Each donor supplied around 9.9 milliliters of peripheral blood. The study isolated at least 6.5 million PBMCs from each sample. Sample-barcoded 5' priming and a J-beta primer mix drove a second PCR of roughly 6 to 12 cycles. TCRdb re-called the 5' RACE reads with MiXCR, one entry per CDR3 protein. The sample yields fewer than 800,000 distinct CDR3 sequences, about a third seen once. Germline values: CDR1 SEHNR, CDR2 FQNEAQ (reference sequence). CDR3 length: 16 amino acids. V lost 5 bases and J lost 5, with 20 bases in between. This clonotype was counted only a few times. Its antigen is unknown.

The rearrangement joins TRBV7-9 to TRBJ2-3; the D is unclear. The sequenced sample consisted of blood. This receptor was taken from a woman of 80 years or more in good health. The CDR3 reads CASSTLQGRAIDTQYF. The CDR3 region has the DNA TGTGCCAGCAGCACCCTACAAGGAAGGGCAATAGATACGCAGTATTTT.